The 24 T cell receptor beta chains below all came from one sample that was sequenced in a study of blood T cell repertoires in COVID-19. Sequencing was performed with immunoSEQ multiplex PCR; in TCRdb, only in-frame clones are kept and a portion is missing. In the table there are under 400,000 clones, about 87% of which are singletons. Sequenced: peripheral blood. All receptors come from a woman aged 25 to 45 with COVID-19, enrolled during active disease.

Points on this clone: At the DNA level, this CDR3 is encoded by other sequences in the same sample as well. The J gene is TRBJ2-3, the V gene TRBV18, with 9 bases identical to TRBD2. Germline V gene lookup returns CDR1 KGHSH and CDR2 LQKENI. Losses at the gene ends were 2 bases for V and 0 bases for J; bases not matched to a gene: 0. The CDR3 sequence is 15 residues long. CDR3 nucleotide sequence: TGTGCCAGCTCACCAACTAGCGGGAGCACAGATACGCAGTATTTT. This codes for CASSPTSGSTDTQYF.

The DNA of the CDR3 is TGTGCCAGCAGTTACGGGGCGGCCACAGATACGCAGTATTTT. Translating gives CASSYGAATDTQYF. The genes are TRBV6-2 or TRBV6-3 and TRBJ2-3, with TRBD1 as a possible D gene (5 bases). CDR1 and CDR2 from the germline V gene are MNHEY and SVGEGT. The CDR3 is made up of 14 amino acids. The V end was cut by 2 bases, the J end by 2 bases, with 8 bases between.

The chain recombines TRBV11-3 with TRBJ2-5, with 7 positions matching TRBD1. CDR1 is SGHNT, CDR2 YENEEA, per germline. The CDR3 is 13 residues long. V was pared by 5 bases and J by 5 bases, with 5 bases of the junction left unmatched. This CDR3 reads CASSAHRGETQYF. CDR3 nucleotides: TGTGCCAGCAGCGCTCACAGGGGCGAGACCCAGTACTTC.

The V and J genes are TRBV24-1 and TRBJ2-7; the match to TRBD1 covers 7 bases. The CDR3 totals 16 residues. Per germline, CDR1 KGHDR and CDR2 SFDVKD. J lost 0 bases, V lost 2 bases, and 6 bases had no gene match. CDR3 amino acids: CATSDSRTGSSYEQYF. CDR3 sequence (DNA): TGTGCCACCAGTGATTCTCGGACAGGTAGCTCCTACGAGCAGTACTTC.

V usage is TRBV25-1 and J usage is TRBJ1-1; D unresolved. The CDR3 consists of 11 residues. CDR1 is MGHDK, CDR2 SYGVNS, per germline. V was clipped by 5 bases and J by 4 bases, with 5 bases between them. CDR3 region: CASSTGTEAFF. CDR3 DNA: TGTGCCAGCAGTACGGGCACTGAAGCTTTCTTT.

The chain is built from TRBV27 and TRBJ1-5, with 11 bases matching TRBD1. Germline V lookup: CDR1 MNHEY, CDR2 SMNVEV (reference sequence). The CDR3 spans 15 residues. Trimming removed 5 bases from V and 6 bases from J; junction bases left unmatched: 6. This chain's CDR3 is CASSEGTGGSQPQHF. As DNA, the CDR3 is TGTGCCAGCAGTGAGGGGACAGGGGGGAGTCAGCCCCAGCATTTT.

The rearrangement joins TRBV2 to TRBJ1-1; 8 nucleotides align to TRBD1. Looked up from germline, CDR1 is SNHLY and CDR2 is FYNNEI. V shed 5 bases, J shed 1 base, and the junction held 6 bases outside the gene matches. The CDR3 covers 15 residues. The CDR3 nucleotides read TGTGCCAGCAGTCCGACAGGGGCAAAGAACACTGAAGCTTTCTTT. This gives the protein CASSPTGAKNTEAFF.

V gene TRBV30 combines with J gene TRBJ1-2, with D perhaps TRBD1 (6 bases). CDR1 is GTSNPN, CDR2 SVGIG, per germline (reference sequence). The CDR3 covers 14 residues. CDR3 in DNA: TGTGCTGGATCGGGGGGACATGCTAACTATGGCTACACCTTC. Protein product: CAGSGGHANYGYTF. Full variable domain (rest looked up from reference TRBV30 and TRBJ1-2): SQTIHQWPATLVQPVGSPLSLECTVEGTSNPNLYWYRQAAGRGLQLLFYSVGIGQISSEVPQNLSASRPQDRQFILSSKKLLLSDSGFYLCAGSGGHANYGYTFGSGTRLTVV.

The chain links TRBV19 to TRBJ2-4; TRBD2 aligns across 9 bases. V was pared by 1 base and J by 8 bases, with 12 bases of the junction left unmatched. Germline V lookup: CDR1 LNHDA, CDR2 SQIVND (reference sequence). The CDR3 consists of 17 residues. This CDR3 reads CASSIARAGGGLDIQYF. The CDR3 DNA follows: TGTGCCAGTAGTATAGCCCGGGCGGGAGGGGGGCTAGACATTCAGTACTTC. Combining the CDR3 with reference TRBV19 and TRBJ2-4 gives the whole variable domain DGGITQSPKYLFRKEGQNVTLSCEQNLNHDAMYWYRQDPGQGLRLIYYSQIVNDFQKGDIAEGYSVSREKKESFPLTVTSAQKNPTAFYLCASSIARAGGGLDIQYFGAGTRLSVL.

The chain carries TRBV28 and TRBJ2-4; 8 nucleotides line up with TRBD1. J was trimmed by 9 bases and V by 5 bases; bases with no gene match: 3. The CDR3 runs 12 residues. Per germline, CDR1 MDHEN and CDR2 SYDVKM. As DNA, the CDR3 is TGTGCCAGCAGTCGCAGGGGGCCCATTCAGTACTTC. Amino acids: CASSRRGPIQYF.

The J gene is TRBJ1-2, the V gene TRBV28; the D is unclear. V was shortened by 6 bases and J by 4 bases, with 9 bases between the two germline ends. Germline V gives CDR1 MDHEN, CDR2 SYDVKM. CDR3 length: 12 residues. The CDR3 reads CASRSEAYGYTF. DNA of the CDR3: TGTGCCAGCAGGTCCGAGGCCTATGGCTACACCTTC.

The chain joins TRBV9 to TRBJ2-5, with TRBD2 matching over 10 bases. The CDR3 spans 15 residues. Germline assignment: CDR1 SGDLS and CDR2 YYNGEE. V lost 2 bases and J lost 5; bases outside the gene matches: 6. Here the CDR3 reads CASSVLAGALETQYF. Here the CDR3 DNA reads TGTGCCAGCAGCGTGCTAGCGGGAGCATTGGAGACCCAGTACTTC.

The CDR3 nucleotides read TGTGCCAGCATCCCGGGGGTCTACAATGAGCAGTTCTTC. Protein: CASIPGVYNEQFF. V gene TRBV7-9 combines with J gene TRBJ2-1, with D tentatively TRBD2 (6 bases). Germline CDR1 SEHNR, CDR2 FQNEAQ (reference sequence). With 7 bases removed from V and 3 bases from J, the gap between germline ends came to 10 bases. This CDR3 has 13 amino acids.

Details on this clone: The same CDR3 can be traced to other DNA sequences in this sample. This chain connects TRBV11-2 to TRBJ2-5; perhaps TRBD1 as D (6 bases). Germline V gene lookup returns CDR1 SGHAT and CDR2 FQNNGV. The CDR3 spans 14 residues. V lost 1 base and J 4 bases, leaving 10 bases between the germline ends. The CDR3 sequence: CASSLGQGGETQYF. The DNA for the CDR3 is TGTGCCAGCAGCTTAGGTCAAGGGGGAGAGACCCAGTACTTC.

The DNA of the CDR3 is TGTGCCAGCAGTTCCTATCGACAGGGCGGAACCGGGGAGCTGTTTTTT. This sequence encodes CASSSYRQGGTGELFF. The genes are TRBV27 and TRBJ2-2; the match to TRBD1 covers 7 bases. In germline, CDR1 is MNHEY, CDR2 SMNVEV (reference sequence). Trimming took 4 bases from V and 5 from J; bases not matched to a gene: 10. CDR3 length equals 16 residues.

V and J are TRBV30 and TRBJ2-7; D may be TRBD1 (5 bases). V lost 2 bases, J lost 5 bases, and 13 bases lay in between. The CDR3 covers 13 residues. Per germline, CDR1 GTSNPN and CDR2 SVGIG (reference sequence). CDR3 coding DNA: TGTGCCTGGAGTCGCAGGGTCTCTGACGAGCAGTACTTC. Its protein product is CAWSRRVSDEQYF.

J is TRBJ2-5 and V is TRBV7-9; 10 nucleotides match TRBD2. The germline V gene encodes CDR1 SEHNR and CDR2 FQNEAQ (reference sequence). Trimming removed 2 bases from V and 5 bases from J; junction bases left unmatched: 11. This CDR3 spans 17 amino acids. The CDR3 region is CASSLPELAGVGETQYF. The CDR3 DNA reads TGTGCCAGCAGCTTACCAGAGCTAGCGGGAGTCGGGGAGACCCAGTACTTC. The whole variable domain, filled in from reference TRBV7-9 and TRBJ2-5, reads DTGVSQNPRHKITKRGQNVTFRCDPISEHNRLYWYRQTLGQGPEFLTYFQNEAQLEKSRLLSDRFSAERPKGSFSTLEIQRTEQGDSAMYLCASSLPELAGVGETQYFGPGTRLLVL.

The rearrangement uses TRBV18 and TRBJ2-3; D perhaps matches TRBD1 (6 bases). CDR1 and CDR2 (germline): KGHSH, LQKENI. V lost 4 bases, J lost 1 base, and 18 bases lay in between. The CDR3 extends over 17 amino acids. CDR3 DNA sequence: TGTGCCAGCTCACTCAATTCAGGGGCCGCTGGCACAGATACGCAGTATTTT. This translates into CASSLNSGAAGTDTQYF.

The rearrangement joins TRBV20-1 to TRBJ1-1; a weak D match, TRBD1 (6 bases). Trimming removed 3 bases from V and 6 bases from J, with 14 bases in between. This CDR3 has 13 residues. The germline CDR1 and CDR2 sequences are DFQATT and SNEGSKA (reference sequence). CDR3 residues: CSASSAGGPEAFF. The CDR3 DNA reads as TGCAGTGCTAGTTCCGCGGGGGGCCCTGAAGCTTTCTTT.

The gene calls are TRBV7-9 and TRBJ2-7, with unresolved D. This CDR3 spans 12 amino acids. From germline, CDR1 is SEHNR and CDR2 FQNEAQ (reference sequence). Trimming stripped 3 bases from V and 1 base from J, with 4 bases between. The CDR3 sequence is CASSFRSYEQYF. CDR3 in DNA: TGTGCCAGCAGCTTTCGTTCCTACGAGCAGTACTTC.

This chain's CDR3 is CASSYSIILGGTDTQYF. In DNA, the CDR3 is TGTGCCAGCAGTTACTCGATCATCTTAGGGGGCACAGATACGCAGTATTTT. The V gene is TRBV6-2 or TRBV6-3, the J gene TRBJ2-3; the D gene is possibly TRBD1 (5 bases). The CDR3 is 17 residues long. Trimming took off 0 bases at V and 1 base at J, with 14 bases between the two ends. CDR1 MNHEY and CDR2 SVGEGT come from the germline V gene.

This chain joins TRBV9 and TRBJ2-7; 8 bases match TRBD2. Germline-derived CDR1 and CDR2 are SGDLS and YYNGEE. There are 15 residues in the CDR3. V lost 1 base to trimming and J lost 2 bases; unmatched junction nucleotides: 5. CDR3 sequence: CASSVSAGGTYEQYF. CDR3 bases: TGTGCCAGCAGCGTAAGCGCGGGAGGCACCTACGAGCAGTACTTC.

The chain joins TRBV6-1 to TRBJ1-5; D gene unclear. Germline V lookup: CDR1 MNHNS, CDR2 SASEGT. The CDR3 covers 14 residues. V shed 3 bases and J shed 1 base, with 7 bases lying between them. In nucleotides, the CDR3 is TGTGCCAGCAGTGAGGTCAGAAGCAATCAGCCCCAGCATTTT. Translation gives CASSEVRSNQPQHF.

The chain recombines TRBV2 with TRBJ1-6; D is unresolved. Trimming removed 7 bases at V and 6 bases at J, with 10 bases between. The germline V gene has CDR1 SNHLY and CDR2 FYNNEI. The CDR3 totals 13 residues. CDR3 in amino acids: CASTGLRNSPLHF. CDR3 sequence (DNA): TGTGCCAGCACTGGACTGCGTAATTCACCCCTCCACTTT.